The TCR beta chain described here comes from a study of radiotherapy plus CTLA-4 blockade in lung cancer. Points from the study as a whole: Early clonal dynamics of blood T cells, together with interferon-beta, were reported as the best response predictor. Blood-borne expansion of tumor-derived TCR clones followed radiotherapy plus ipilimumab.

Chemo-refractory metastatic non-small-cell lung cancer patients were treated with focal radiation plus CTLA-4 blockade with ipilimumab. Germline values: CDR1 LGHNA, CDR2 YSLEER. The CDR3 covers 14 residues. Trimming shortened V by 5 bases and J by 2 bases, and 12 bases separated the two germline ends. The table lists this clone with a few counts. What it binds is not known. The table came from immunoSEQ multiplex PCR; TCRdb's copy has only in-frame clones and leaves some out. This sample has some 51,000 clones, with roughly 80% found just once. The chain employs TRBV4-3 and TRBJ1-2; no clear D gene. The sequence was obtained from a human donor with non-small cell lung cancer who had a complete response to radiotherapy plus ipilimumab. The material sequenced was peripheral blood, taken from a patient treated with radiotherapy plus ipilimumab. The CDR3 reads CASSVERRNYGYTF. Here the CDR3 DNA reads TGCGCCAGCAGCGTCGAAAGGCGGAACTATGGCTACACCTTC.